This T cell receptor (beta chain) is from a study of CD8 T cells in Susac syndrome. Points from the study as a whole: The study's TCR sequencing and HLA analysis covered a relatively small number of individuals, and the study acknowledged this.

Purification of the CD8+ and CD4+ T cells relied on negative isolation, and TEMRA cells underwent FACS enrichment. From germline, CDR1 is MNHNS and CDR2 SASEGT. CDR3 length equals 12 residues. Regarding this clonotype: What it binds is unknown.

RNA was extracted with the RNeasy kit, and a quantity of roughly 0.5 to 1 ug was reverse transcribed using random hexamers. Amplification of TCR beta CDR3 spanned 54 Vbeta and 13 Jbeta via immunoSEQ multiplex PCR. Each CDR3 protein is one row after TCRdb ran MiXCR on the immunoSEQ multiplex PCR reads. In the table there are more than 70,000 distinct CDR3 sequences, 85% to 95% of which are singletons. Sequencing was performed on CD8+ T cells from PBMCs. The TCR sequence derives from a human donor in good health. The chain employs TRBV6-1 and TRBJ2-1; TRBD2 matches at 9 bases. The CDR3 DNA is TGTGCAATAGCGGGGGACGGCAATGAGCAGTTCTTC. Its translation: CAIAGDGNEQFF.